The clone carrying this T cell receptor (beta chain) showed up many times. What it binds is unknown. These data are taken from a study of neurological immune-mediated disorders. Study findings and constraints: Phylogenetic grouping assigned the repertoires of 18 of 34 multiple sclerosis patients to one related-CDR3 cluster, which constitutes a possible signature. Private repertoires in all groups were suggested, as expanded clones shared no CDR3 amino acid sequences across subjects.

CDR3 length equals 15 residues. CDR1 is SGHRS and CDR2 is YFSETQ in the germline V gene. Trimming at V came to 0 bases and at J to 6 bases, leaving 2 bases not matched to a gene. 5'RACE employing 10-nucleotide random UMIs yielded the cDNA. TCRdb reprocessed the 5' RACE reads via MiXCR and lists one record per CDR3 protein. Of tens of thousands of distinct CDR3 sequences listed, around 3.3% were seen once; the top ten hold over 3.5%. Material: PBMCs. The sequence was collected from a middle-aged man with multiple sclerosis. The V and J genes are TRBV5-1 and TRBJ1-5; 11 bases line up with TRBD1. The CDR3 DNA follows: TGCGCCAGCAGCTTGGGGACAGGGGGCCTTCAGCCCCAGCATTTT. Its translation: CASSLGTGGLQPQHF.